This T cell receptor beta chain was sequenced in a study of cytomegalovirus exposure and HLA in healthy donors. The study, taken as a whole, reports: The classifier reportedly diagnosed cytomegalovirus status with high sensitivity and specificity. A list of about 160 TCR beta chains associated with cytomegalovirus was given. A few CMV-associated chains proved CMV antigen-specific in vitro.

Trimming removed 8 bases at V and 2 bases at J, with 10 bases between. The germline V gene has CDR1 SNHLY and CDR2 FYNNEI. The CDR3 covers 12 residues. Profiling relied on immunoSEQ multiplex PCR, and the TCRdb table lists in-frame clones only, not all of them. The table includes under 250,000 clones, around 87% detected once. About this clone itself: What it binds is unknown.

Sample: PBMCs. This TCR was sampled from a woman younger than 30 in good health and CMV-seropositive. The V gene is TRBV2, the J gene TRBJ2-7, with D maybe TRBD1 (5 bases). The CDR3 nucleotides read TGTGCCAGCGTATCAGGGCCCTACGAGCAGTACTTC. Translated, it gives CASVSGPYEQYF.